Described below is a single T cell receptor (beta chain) sequence and its context. Its antigen is currently unknown. J lost 3 bases, V lost 4 bases, and 4 bases had no gene match. The CDR3 runs 15 residues. CDR1 is LGHDT and CDR2 is YNNKEL in the germline V gene (reference sequence). These data are taken from a study of T cell responses to AZD1222 COVID-19 vaccine. Study-wide results and limits: There were vaccine-associated CD4 TCRs across spike, dominant at 160-218 and 743-854.

Method: immunoSEQ multiplex PCR; TCRdb's copy keeps in-frame clones and lacks some. The sample records 150,000 to 200,000 clones, nearly 95% being singletons. Sample: peripheral blood, taken 28 days after the second AZD1222 dose. The chain uses TRBV3-1 (or the pseudogene TRBV3-2) and TRBJ2-3; 10 nucleotides match TRBD2. The source is an adult who received the AZD1222 COVID-19 vaccine. The CDR3 DNA follows: TGTGCCAGCAGCCGTCAAGCGGGAGGGACAGATACGCAGTATTTT. The encoded protein is CASSRQAGGTDTQYF.